Below are 9 T cell receptor beta chains sequenced from a single sample in a study of blood T cell repertoires in COVID-19. The protocol was immunoSEQ multiplex PCR, while the TCRdb copy is restricted to in-frame clones and leaves out a portion. The table lists 260,000 or so clones, roughly 80% of them singletons. The material sequenced was peripheral blood. The source is a woman between 65 and 79 years old with acute or convalescent COVID-19.

This clone was seen a few times. The V call is TRBV24-1, the J call TRBJ2-3, with D perhaps TRBD1 (6 bases). Per the germline V gene, CDR1 is KGHDR and CDR2 is SFDVKD. Trimming removed 4 bases from V and 0 bases from J, with 22 bases in between. The CDR3 contains 19 residues. The CDR3 region has the DNA TGTGCCACCAGTGACCCGTCCCGGGACATCACCTCTAGCACAGATACGCAGTATTTT. Protein sequence: CATSDPSRDITSSTDTQYF.

The rearrangement uses TRBV5-1 and TRBJ1-2; D is unresolved. CDR3 length: 13 residues. Germline V gene sequence: CDR1 SGHRS, CDR2 YFSETQ. V was trimmed by 1 base and J by 10 bases, leaving 14 bases between them. CDR3 loop: CASSLNNLRDYTF. In DNA, the CDR3 is TGCGCCAGCAGCTTGAATAACCTGAGGGACTACACCTTC.

V gene TRBV29-1 combines with J gene TRBJ2-4; D is unclear. Germline V lookup: CDR1 SQVTM, CDR2 ANQGSEA. The ends were cut back, 1 base at V and 0 bases at J, with 4 bases in the middle. This CDR3 has 13 residues. As DNA, the CDR3 is TGCAGCGTTGAAGGACAAGCCAAAAACATTCAGTACTTC. This sequence encodes CSVEGQAKNIQYF.

This chain joins TRBV14 and TRBJ1-6; no definite D call. The germline V gene has CDR1 SGHDN and CDR2 FVKESK. The CDR3 runs to 15 residues. V gave up 4 bases and J gave up 9 bases, with 16 bases separating them. The CDR3 nucleotides read TGTGCCAGCAGCCCCCAGCGGGGATACATTTCACCCCTCCACTTT. Encoded protein: CASSPQRGYISPLHF.

The sample holds a few counts of this clone. This chain joins TRBV5-1 and TRBJ2-3, with D possibly matching TRBD1 (5 bases). The CDR3 spans 14 residues. V lost 4 bases and J lost 7, with 16 bases in between. CDR1 and CDR2 from the germline V gene are SGHRS and YFSETQ. Here the CDR3 reads CASSPPGRANTQYF. CDR3 coding DNA: TGCGCCAGCAGCCCACCGGGCAGGGCTAATACGCAGTATTTT.

The gene calls are TRBV7-6 and TRBJ1-1, with TRBD1 matching over 7 bases. The CDR3 covers 15 residues. Germline V gene data show CDR1 as SGHVS and CDR2 as FNYEAQ. The junction had 3 bases not matched to a gene; V was cut back by 2 bases and J by 0 bases. This CDR3 is CASSLSQGMNTEAFF. The DNA of the CDR3 is TGTGCCAGCAGCTTATCACAGGGGATGAACACTGAAGCTTTCTTT.

The chain uses TRBV21-1 and TRBJ2-2; the table calls TRBD1, which could not be checked here. TRBV21-1 is a known pseudogene. The length of the CDR3 is 13 residues. CDR3 nucleotides: TGTGCCAGCAGCAATACTAGGGGGTCCGAGCTGTTTTTT. As protein: CASSNTRGSELFF.

This chain links TRBV5-1 with TRBJ1-1; D gene unclear. Germline assignment: CDR1 SGHRS and CDR2 YFSETQ. CDR3 length equals 14 residues. The V end was cut by 1 base, the J end by 7 bases, with 14 bases between. In DNA, the CDR3 is TGCGCCAGCAGCTTGACAACCACGTCAGTTGAAGCTTTCTTT. It specifies CASSLTTTSVEAFF.

The chain is built from TRBV28 and TRBJ2-7, with 9 positions matching TRBD1. Germline CDR1 reads MDHEN; CDR2 reads SYDVKM. The CDR3 is 15 amino acids. Trimming took 4 bases from V and 3 from J; bases not matched to a gene: 7. The CDR3 spells CASSSSGQGIYEQYF. The CDR3 DNA reads TGTGCCAGCAGTTCCTCGGGACAGGGTATCTACGAGCAGTACTTC.